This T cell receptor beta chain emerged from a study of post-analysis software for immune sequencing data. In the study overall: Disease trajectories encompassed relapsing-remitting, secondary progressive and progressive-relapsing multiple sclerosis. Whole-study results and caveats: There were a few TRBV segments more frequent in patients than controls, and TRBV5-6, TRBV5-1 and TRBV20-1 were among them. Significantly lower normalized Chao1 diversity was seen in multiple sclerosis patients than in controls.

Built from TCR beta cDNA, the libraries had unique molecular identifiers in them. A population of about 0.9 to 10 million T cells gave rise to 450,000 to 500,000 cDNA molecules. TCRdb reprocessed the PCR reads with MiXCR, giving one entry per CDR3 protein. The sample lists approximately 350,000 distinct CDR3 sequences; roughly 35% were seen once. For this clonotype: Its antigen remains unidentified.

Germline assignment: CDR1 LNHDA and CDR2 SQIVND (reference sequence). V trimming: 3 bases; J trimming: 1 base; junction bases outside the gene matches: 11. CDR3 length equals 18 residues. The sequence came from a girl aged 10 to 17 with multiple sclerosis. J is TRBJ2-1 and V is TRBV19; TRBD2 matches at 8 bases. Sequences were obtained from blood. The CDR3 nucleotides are TGTGCCAGTAGTATGGTGGATAGCGGGGTATTATCCTACAATGAGCAGTTCTTC. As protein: CASSMVDSGVLSYNEQFF.